Listed below are T cell receptor beta chains from one sample, sequenced in a study of shared clonotypes between healthy human individuals. Data came from immunoSEQ multiplex PCR; TCRdb stores just in-frame clones and leaves some out. Here the sample spans around 700,000 clones, around 73% being singletons. Sequenced: memory CD4+ T cells sorted from blood. Source of these receptors: a woman in her thirties in good health. Both conserved end residues are part of each CDR3. The D gene is left open where the match is weak. Only part of the rows carry a size: once, few, many, or a class if the clone is expanded.

d_gene	v_gene	abundance	j_gene	CDR3nt	CDR3aa
TRBD1	TRBV5-1	-	TRBJ1-2	TGCGCCAGCAGTCTAGGACAGGGGTCAAACTATGGCTACACCTTC	CASSLGQGSNYGYTF
TRBD1	TRBV6-1	-	TRBJ1-4	TGTGCCAGCATAGCTCTTTCAGGGGGTGATGAAAAACTGTTTTTT	CASIALSGGDEKLFF
TRBD1	TRBV5-4	few	TRBJ2-7	TGTGCCAGCAGCTTACAGGGGTCCTACGAGCAGTACTTC	CASSLQGSYEQYF
-	TRBV7-8	-	TRBJ1-6	TGTGCCAGCAGCTTATCCGCGGGGATAAGTAATTCACCCCTCCACTTT	CASSLSAGISNSPLHF
TRBD2	TRBV10-1	-	TRBJ2-3	TGCGCCAGCAGTGACTTAGCGGGAAGCACAGATACGCAGTATTTT	CASSDLAGSTDTQYF
-	TRBV7-2	-	TRBJ2-7	TGTGCCAGCAGCTTAGAGGGACTGGGCGAGCAGTACTTC	CASSLEGLGEQYF
-	TRBV19	-	TRBJ1-5	TGTGCCAGTAGTATATCCAGGGAGGGCAATCAGCCCCAGCATTTT	CASSISREGNQPQHF
-	TRBV6-4	-	TRBJ2-2	TGTGCCAGCAGTTCGGAGTGGGGGGCCGGCACCGGGGAGCTGTTTTTT	CASSSEWGAGTGELFF
TRBD2	TRBV2	many	TRBJ2-1	TGTGCCAGCAGTCCCCAAACTAGCGGGAGTAATGAGCAGTTCTTC	CASSPQTSGSNEQFF
-	TRBV10-1	-	TRBJ2-1	TGCGCCACCCCCGAATACAATGAGCAGTTCTTC	CATPEYNEQFF
TRBD1	TRBV19	-	TRBJ1-5	TGTGCCAGTAGTGCAGGGGGATATAGCAATCAGCCCCAGCATTTT	CASSAGGYSNQPQHF
TRBD2	TRBV19	-	TRBJ2-3	TGTGCCAGTAGTATAAACGGGGGGACAGATACGCAGTATTTT	CASSINGGTDTQYF
-	TRBV6-5	-	TRBJ2-3	TGTGCCAGCAGTCCCGCCCGGATGGGGGCAGATACGCAGTATTTT	CASSPARMGADTQYF
TRBD2	TRBV7-3	-	TRBJ2-5	TGTGCCAGCAGCTTGCTAGCGGGAGCAGCAGAGACCCAGTACTTC	CASSLLAGAAETQYF
-	TRBV27	-	TRBJ2-3	TGTGCCAGCGGGATAAGCTACAGGCACAGCACAGATACGCAGTATTTT	CASGISYRHSTDTQYF
-	TRBV6-5	few	TRBJ2-3	TGTGCCAGCAGATCAACAGGCGTAAGCACAGATACGCAGTATTTT	CASRSTGVSTDTQYF
TRBD2	TRBV27	-	TRBJ2-1	TGTGCCAGCAGCCCCGGACTAGCCTATGTGAATGAGCAGTTCTTC	CASSPGLAYVNEQFF
TRBD1	TRBV27	-	TRBJ2-7	TGTGCCAGCAGCGGACAGGGGTTGACCTACGAGCAGTACTTC	CASSGQGLTYEQYF
TRBD2	TRBV4-1	-	TRBJ2-5	TGCGCCAGCAGCCAAGACTCCGGACTAGCGGAAAAAGAGACCCAGTACTTC	CASSQDSGLAEKETQYF
-	TRBV10-3	-	TRBJ1-1	TGTGCCATCTGTGAGGTCGAGGGGGCTGAAGCTTTCTTT	CAICEVEGAEAFF
TRBD2	TRBV4-1	-	TRBJ2-5	TGCGCCAGCAGCCAAGTGGGGAGGGTTGAGGAGACCCAGTACTTC	CASSQVGRVEETQYF
TRBD1	TRBV25-1	-	TRBJ1-2	TGTGCCAGCAGTGGGCATCAGGGCAGGGGGCATGGCTACACCTTC	CASSGHQGRGHGYTF
TRBD2	TRBV19	-	TRBJ2-7	TGTGCCAGTAGTACCGGGACTAGCCGGTACGAGCAGTACTTC	CASSTGTSRYEQYF
-	TRBV28	-	TRBJ2-7	TGTGCCTCGGGGGAGCAGTACTTC	CASGEQYF
-	TRBV28	-	TRBJ1-2	TGTGCCAGCAGTTTGAGTGTGGTCCGTGGCTACACCTTC	CASSLSVVRGYTF
TRBD2	TRBV5-1	-	TRBJ2-5	TGCGCCAGCAGCCGGACTAGCGGGCAAGAGACCCAGTACTTC	CASSRTSGQETQYF
-	TRBV28	few	TRBJ1-5	TGTGCCAGCAGAGCCCTCCTTTGGGAGAATCAGCCCCAGCATTTT	CASRALLWENQPQHF
-	TRBV12-2	-	TRBJ2-1	TGTGCAAGTCGCTCGAGTGGGACTACTCAAAGCTCCTACAATGAGCAGTTCTTC	CASRSSGTTQSSYNEQFF
TRBD2	TRBV2	few	TRBJ2-7	TGTGCCAGCAGTGAATTACTAGCGGGAAACGAGCAGTACTTC	CASSELLAGNEQYF
-	TRBV6-5	-	TRBJ2-7	TGTGCCAGCAGTTACTCCGTAGACTCCTACGAGCAGTACTTC	CASSYSVDSYEQYF
-	TRBV11-2	-	TRBJ2-5	TGTGCCAGCAGCCCAAACCGGGAGACCCAGTACTTC	CASSPNRETQYF
-	TRBV4-1	-	TRBJ1-2	TGCGCCAGCAGCCATGGCCTGGCTCGGGGATTTAGTGGCTACACCTTC	CASSHGLARGFSGYTF
-	TRBV15	-	TRBJ1-5	TGTGCCACCAGCAGAGTCTACGGCGGCTACAATCAGCCCCAGCATTTT	CATSRVYGGYNQPQHF
TRBD2	TRBV4-1	-	TRBJ2-1	TGCGCCAGCCATAAAGTAGCGGGACACTACAATGAGCAGTTCTTC	CASHKVAGHYNEQFF
TRBD2	TRBV7-7	-	TRBJ2-2	TGTGCCAGCAGCTTAGGTCGGGAGGGCACCGGGGAGCTGTTTTTT	CASSLGREGTGELFF
TRBD1	TRBV5-1	-	TRBJ2-5	TGCGCCAGCAGCTTGGGACTCCCAGGGGGAGAGACCCAGTACTTC	CASSLGLPGGETQYF